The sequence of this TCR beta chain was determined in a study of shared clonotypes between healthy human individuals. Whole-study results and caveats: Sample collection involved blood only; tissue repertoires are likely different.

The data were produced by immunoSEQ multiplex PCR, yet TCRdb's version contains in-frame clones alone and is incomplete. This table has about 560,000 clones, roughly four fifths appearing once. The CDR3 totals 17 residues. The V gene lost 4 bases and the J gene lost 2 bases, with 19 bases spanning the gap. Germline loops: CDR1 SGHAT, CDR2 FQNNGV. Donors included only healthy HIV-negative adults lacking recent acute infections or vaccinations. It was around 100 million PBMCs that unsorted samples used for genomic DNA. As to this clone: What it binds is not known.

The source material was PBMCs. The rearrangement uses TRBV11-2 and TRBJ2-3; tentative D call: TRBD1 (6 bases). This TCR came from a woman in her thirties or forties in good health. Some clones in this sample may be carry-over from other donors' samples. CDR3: CASSYRQALSSTDTQYF. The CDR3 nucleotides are TGTGCCAGCAGCTACCGACAGGCCCTCTCGTCCACAGATACGCAGTATTTT.